A selection of T cell receptor beta chains follows, all from one sample in a study of graft-versus-host responses after intestinal transplantation. Their cognate antigens are unknown. Sequencing used immunoSEQ multiplex PCR; TCRdb keeps in-frame clones, though not all of them. The sample comprises 40,000 to 55,000 clones, approximately 88% of which are singletons, and around 0.48% rests with the top ten. This sample comprised unstimulated CD4+ T cells sorted from spleen or lymph node cells, obtained before transplant. The receptor source for this set is a human donor who was the organ donor for an intestinal transplant. CDR3s include the opening cysteine and the closing phenylalanine or tryptophan. D genes are given only for firm matches. Size is stated for part of the rows, as once, few or many counts, or as a class when the clone is expanded.

CDR3nt | CDR3aa | j_gene | abundance | d_gene | v_gene
TGTGCCAGCAGGGACCACGCGGATAATTCACCCCTCCACTTT | CASRDHADNSPLHF | TRBJ1-6 | NA | NA | TRBV18
TGTGCCAGCAGCTTAGACGGGGCGGGAAACACCATATATTTT | CASSLDGAGNTIYF | TRBJ1-3 | few | NA | TRBV7-6
TGTGCCAGCCAGATCGACCTTGGCGGGGGGGACACTGAAGCTTTCTTT | CASQIDLGGGDTEAFF | TRBJ1-1 | NA | NA | TRBV5-4
TGTGCCTGGAGTGTACTTGGAGGCGCCGAGCAGTACTTC | CAWSVLGGAEQYF | TRBJ2-7 | NA | NA | TRBV30
TGCGCCAGCAGCCAAGCCAGCGGGGGGGGGACCCAGTACTTC | CASSQASGGGTQYF | TRBJ2-5 | few | TRBD2 | TRBV4-1
TGTGCCAGCTCACCACTCGACGAGATTAACCAGTACTTC | CASSPLDEINQYF | TRBJ2-5 | NA | NA | TRBV18
TGTGCCAGCAGCTCCCAGTGGGGGGGAAACACCGGGGAGCTGTTTTTT | CASSSQWGGNTGELFF | TRBJ2-2 | NA | TRBD2 | TRBV7-2
TGTGCCAGCAGCTTAGTGGGACTAGCGGGAGCTGCTGAGCAGTTCTTC | CASSLVGLAGAAEQFF | TRBJ2-1 | NA | TRBD2 | TRBV7-8
TGTGCCAGCAGCACTAGCGGGGCCGGAGATACGCAGTATTTT | CASSTSGAGDTQYF | TRBJ2-3 | NA | TRBD2 | TRBV7-2
TGTGCCAGCAGCGTAGGGACTAGCGGGATGGAAGAGCAGTACTTC | CASSVGTSGMEEQYF | TRBJ2-7 | NA | TRBD2 | TRBV9
TGTGCCAGCAGCTTAGGACTAGAGTATTACTTC | CASSLGLEYYF | TRBJ2-7 | NA | NA | TRBV7-6
TGTGCCAGCAGCTGGACAGGGGGCGCTGGGGCCAACGTCCTGACTTTC | CASSWTGGAGANVLTF | TRBJ2-6 | NA | TRBD1 | TRBV11-2
TGTGCCAGCAGTGAAACTAGCGGGGGGGGAGATACGCAGTATTTT | CASSETSGGGDTQYF | TRBJ2-3 | once | TRBD2 | TRBV2
TGTGCCAGCAGTTACTCGGGGGGGTACCAAGAGACCCAGTACTTC | CASSYSGGYQETQYF | TRBJ2-5 | few | TRBD2 | TRBV6-5
TGCGCCAGCAGCCAAGATCCAGGGGGCTATGGCTACACCTTC | CASSQDPGGYGYTF | TRBJ1-2 | NA | TRBD1 | TRBV4-3
TGTGCCATCAGTCCCTCAACCGGGGGAATAGCCAAAAACATTCAGTACTTC | CAISPSTGGIAKNIQYF | TRBJ2-4 | once | NA | TRBV10-3